These 2 T cell receptor beta chains came from one sample sequenced in a study of T cell responses to AZD1222 COVID-19 vaccine. The method was immunoSEQ multiplex PCR; TCRdb's version includes in-frame clones alone and lacks a portion of them. The data hold approximately 130,000 clones, with 80% to 90% observed a single time. The sample consisted of peripheral blood, taken 28 days after the second AZD1222 dose. The receptors were gathered from an adult who received the AZD1222 COVID-19 vaccine.

This rearrangement joins TRBV27 to TRBJ1-2; D is ambiguous. This CDR3 has 13 residues. The germline V and J ends were trimmed by 6 bases and 8 bases, with 16 bases remaining between them. CDR1 MNHEY and CDR2 SMNVEV come from the germline V gene (reference sequence). The CDR3 loop is CASSPRNLLGYTF. Written as DNA, the CDR3 is TGTGCCAGCAGCCCGCGTAATCTCCTAGGCTACACCTTC.

V usage is TRBV24-1 and J usage is TRBJ1-1, with 7 bases matching TRBD1. This CDR3 spans 14 amino acids. V shed 7 bases and J 1 base; nucleotides not matched to a gene: 5. Germline CDR1 and CDR2: KGHDR and SFDVKD. The DNA for the CDR3 is TGTGCCACCAGAGGGACAGAGAAGAACACTGAAGCTTTCTTT. It codes for CATRGTEKNTEAFF.